This T cell receptor beta chain was obtained from a study of cytomegalovirus exposure and HLA in healthy donors (dated by TCRdb to 2017 to 2019). For the wider study: According to an earlier analysis of 550 to 700 of the donors, about 179 million T cells yielded roughly 110 million unique TCR beta sequences and approximately 300 Gb of sequence data. About five DR-DQ haplotypes were treated as single units for association and clustering because of strong linkage in the cohort. To predict cytomegalovirus infection status, the study brought together high-throughput TCR immunosequencing, statistical association of individual TCRs with disease status, and machine learning. Among some 400 genotyped donors of the cohort, an average of approximately 240,000 unique TCR beta nucleotide sequences were sequenced per donor, around 18% of them non-productive. Of the 300 to 500 genotyped donors, less than 85% were placed in the genetic ancestry cluster associated with self-reported Caucasian donors. An earlier analysis of 500 to 750 of the donors applied high-throughput TCR beta sequencing to assess whether each TCR beta V gene segment acted as functional or pseudogenic. A later genetic analysis took genome-wide SNP genotypes for 398 of the 666 donors and used that subset as a discovery cohort. Donor age, sex, ethnicity and CMV serostatus were compiled alongside the repertoire data. A later analysis re-analyzed previously published TCR beta repertoires from about 730 donors and added high-resolution HLA genotyping to study TCR occurrence patterns. The study aimed to test whether signatures of past pathogen exposure could be identified by cataloging public T cell receptors. Every repertoire in the discovery cohort had been generated on one and the same sequencing platform. A separate validation cohort of approximately 120 different subjects was used in addition to the roughly 700-subject first cohort. Typing coverage differed by locus: A, B, C, DRB1 and DQB1 were typed in about 629-640 donors, DQA1 in 500 to 550, DPA1 in 600 to 610, and DPB1 in approximately 450. Approximately 310 gigabases of sequencing data and around 90 million unique TCR sequences made up an early release that covered about 640 HLA-typed donors. HLA typing covered class I and class II loci at four-digit resolution. Rather than drawing on any new phenotypic data, the later analysis identified candidate immune exposures from TCR beta sequences and the way those sequences occurred across donors. The T cell repertoires of 666 subjects were profiled by immunosequencing and related to cytomegalovirus serostatus. Broader findings and caveats from the paper: A later analysis reported that several top co-occurrence clusters appeared linked to parvovirus B19, influenza, CMV and Epstein-Barr virus. Compared with equally common non-associated chains, HLA-associated TCR beta chains in a later analysis were more clonally expanded and had lower generation probabilities. Linkage disequilibrium might explain the correlated functional status among segregating V segments, but an unknown experimental factor could not be ruled out. In a later analysis, the rate of TCR association differed among HLA loci, with DRB1 alleles having the most associated TCRs and HLA-C alleles having the fewest. Because counts were too low, 15 to 20 rarely observed V segments, including chromosome 9 orphons, were left out of the earlier analysis of about 620 of the donors. A few of the identified cytomegalovirus-associated TCR beta chains were confirmed in vitro to be specific for cytomegalovirus antigens. Because HLA typing was unavailable for some donors at each locus, only the typed subset was used in association tests. In this cohort, only TCR beta chains were sequenced, and detectable features were limited by the absence of alpha or paired-chain data. Across donors, most TCR sequences were observed very rarely, whereas some public TCRs were present in many individuals. In a later analysis, some 18,000 TCR beta sequences were associated with specific HLA alleles at a false discovery rate of 0.05. A further reported finding was that TCR beta sequences accurately predicted the HLA-A and HLA-B alleles for most subjects in the first cohort. The sequencing pipeline was judged likely to have produced a cluster of highly shared sequence variants as a technical artifact. In a later genetic analysis, a missense DCLRE1C variant was associated with V-gene and J-gene trimming of TCR beta chains, and the association was replicated in an independent cohort. CMV serostatus was the only immune exposure information available for the cohort. It was suggested by the authors that the approach could potentially be generalized to other disease states and immunological phenotypes. A later genetic analysis reported fewer N-insertions in productive TCRs among donors in an Asian-associated ancestry cluster than the roughly 700-donor mean. In a later analysis, most CMV-associated TCR beta chains were found to appear HLA-restricted, with HLA associations seemingly driven largely by CMV exposure. Sequencing depth was assumed to be roughly uniform across donors in the presence/absence analyses, though that assumption may not hold. Cytomegalovirus status was reported to be diagnosed by the classifier with high specificity and sensitivity in both the original and validation cohorts. Some IMGT-functional V segments, including TRBV6-2 and TRBV6-3, could not be distinguished by the 87-base-pair reads and were therefore excluded. The study listed 164 TCR beta chains as associated with cytomegalovirus. In an earlier analysis of more than 500 of the donors, most TCR beta V segments appeared in productive rearrangements about 90% or about 30% of the time, broadly matching IMGT annotations. Assigning TCR associations to individual alleles was difficult when HLA alleles, especially DR and DQ, strongly co-occurred.

V is pared back by 5 bases and J by 4 bases, with 8 bases lying between the germline termini. CDR1 and CDR2 are read off the germline V gene as SNHLY and FYNNEI. From the cysteine through the phenylalanine, the CDR3 covers 12 amino acids. Only the CDR3 region is kept as DNA, spanning 36 bases read in frame from base 1. Library generation was performed with the immunoSEQ multiplex PCR assay. For the multiplex PCR, a mixture combining 60 forward primers for TCR Vbeta segments and 13 reverse primers for TCR Jbeta segments was used. A multiplex PCR assay on genomic DNA amplified the CDR3 region of rearranged TCR beta genes. On the Illumina HiSeq System, the amplified TCR beta libraries were sequenced as 87-base-pair reads. The study's own analysis went as follows. In a later analysis, about 80 million unique TCR beta chains were counted across the roughly 670 repertoires, and around 10 million of these chains were shared by at least two donors. To remove PCR and sequencing errors, raw reads were error-corrected and collapsed into unique sequences using a nearest-neighbor algorithm that merged closely related sequences. To assign V, D and J gene segments, CDR3 sequences were aligned to IMGT reference sequences. Each retained sequence needed at least a six-nucleotide match to both a V gene segment and a J gene segment. Rearrangements were called productive when the CDR3 lacked stop codons and stayed in frame with V and J; all others were non-productive. CDR3 was defined by IMGT convention, running from the second conserved V-encoded cysteine to the conserved J-encoded phenylalanine. The earlier analysis of about 610 of the donors excluded any sequence lacking an unambiguous match to a single V gene segment. An earlier analysis of some 610 of the donors called V segments functional above 56.7% productive rearrangements and segregating when the between-donor standard deviation exceeded 5%. A statistical classification framework was built to diagnose cytomegalovirus status from the catalog of TCR beta chain sequences. In a later analysis, TCR nucleotide sequences were compared against IMGT/GENE-DB human TR gene sequences so that V and J genes could be assigned. The TCRdist pipeline was used in a later analysis to assign CDR3 sequences and most-parsimonious VDJ recombination scenarios. In a later analysis, each TCR beta chain was defined by its CDR3 amino acid sequence together with its V-gene family, and reads without a unique V-gene family were excluded. To address suspected cross-contamination and a sequencing artifact, a later analysis removed 550 to 750 highly shared, low-generation-probability nucleotide sequences. For each public chain, a later analysis derived a clonal expansion index from normalized ranks of inferred template counts within each repertoire. A later analysis computed generation probabilities with a VDJ recombination model fitted to out-of-frame rearrangements, and checked the results against IGoR. Hypergeometric tests were used in a later analysis to score TCR-TCR, TCR-HLA and TCR-CMV co-occurrence, with a repertoire-size bias correction applied to the TCR pairs. In a later analysis, false discovery rates were estimated by permuting HLA or CMV assignments 20 times. In a later analysis, co-occurring TCRs were grouped using DBSCAN, with TCRdist sequence similarity added in when clustering inside HLA-allele-positive subsets. Repertoires with fewer than 30,000 or more than 120,000 public chains were left out of co-occurrence clustering, as were about 5 repertoires with anomalous nucleotide sharing. TCRdb provides this immuneACCESS table in a form limited to in-frame rearrangements. Some clones are lacking; in checked studies, under half of them reflect an unresolved V gene, and why the rest are absent is not known. V, J and clone size were drawn from that table, and D and trimming were deduced from the DNA. The sample table lists approximately 220,000 clones, approximately 80% of them with a count of one. The ten largest make up approximately 0.22% of the sample.

For this clone: Its antigen specificity is not known. Per-base quality was not reported, and no clone a single base away is much larger than it.

The cohort consisted of some 670 healthy bone marrow donors. All cohort members were sampled while nominally healthy, although unrecorded immune exposures were likely present. The donor was CMV seronegative and was included in the group of several hundred seronegative cohort members. Every donor gave a peripheral blood sample, and the peripheral blood mononuclear cells from that sample were used for TCR beta sequencing. Genomic DNA extraction from the blood cell samples was performed with the Qiagen DNeasy Blood Extraction Kit. The chain is encoded by TRBV2 joined to TRBJ2-5, with no reliable assignment of the D segment. The clonotype originates from a girl aged 2 to 10 in good health and CMV-seronegative. Sequencing was done on a sample of PBMCs. The CDR3 protein is CASSWAGETQYF. The bases are TGTGCCAGCAGTTGGGCTGGAGAGACCCAGTACTTC.